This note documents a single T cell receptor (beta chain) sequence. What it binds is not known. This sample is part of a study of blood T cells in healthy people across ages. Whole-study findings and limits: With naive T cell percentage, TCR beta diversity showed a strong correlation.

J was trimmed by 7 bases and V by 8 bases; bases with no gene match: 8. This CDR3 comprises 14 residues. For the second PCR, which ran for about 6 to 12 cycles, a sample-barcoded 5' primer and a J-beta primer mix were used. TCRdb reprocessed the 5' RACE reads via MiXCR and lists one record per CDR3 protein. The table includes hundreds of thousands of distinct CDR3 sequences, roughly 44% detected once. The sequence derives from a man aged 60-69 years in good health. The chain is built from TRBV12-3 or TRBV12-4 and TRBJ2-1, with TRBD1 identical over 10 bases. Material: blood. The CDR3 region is CASLDRGQTNEQFF. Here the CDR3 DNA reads TGTGCCAGCCTCGACAGGGGGCAAACGAATGAGCAGTTCTTC.